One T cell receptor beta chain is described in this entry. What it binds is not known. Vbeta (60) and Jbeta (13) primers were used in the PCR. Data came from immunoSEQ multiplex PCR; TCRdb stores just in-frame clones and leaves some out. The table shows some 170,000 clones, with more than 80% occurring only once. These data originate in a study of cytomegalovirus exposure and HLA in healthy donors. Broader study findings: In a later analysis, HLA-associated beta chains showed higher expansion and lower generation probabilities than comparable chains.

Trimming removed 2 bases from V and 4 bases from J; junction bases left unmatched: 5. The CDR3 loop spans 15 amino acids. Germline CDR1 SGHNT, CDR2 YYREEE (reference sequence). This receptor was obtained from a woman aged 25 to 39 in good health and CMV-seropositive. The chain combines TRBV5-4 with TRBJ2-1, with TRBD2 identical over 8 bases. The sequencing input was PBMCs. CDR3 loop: CASSLGGGSYNEQFF. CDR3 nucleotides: TGTGCCAGCAGCTTAGGCGGGGGGTCTTACAATGAGCAGTTCTTC. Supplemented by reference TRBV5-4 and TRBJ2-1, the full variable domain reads ETGVTQSPTHLIKTRGQQVTLRCSSQSGHNTVSWYQQALGQGPQFIFQYYREEENGRGNFPPRFSGLQFPNYSSELNVNALELDDSALYLCASSLGGGSYNEQFFGPGTRLTVL.